The rows below give T cell receptor beta chains drawn from one sample of a study of beta chain features in type 1 diabetes. Generated by immunoSEQ multiplex PCR, the TCRdb table keeps only in-frame clones and is missing some. This table has about 150,000 clones, roughly 48% appearing once. Sequencing was done on a sample of Tregs from blood. These receptors were taken from a man aged 18 to 30 in good health. CDR3s include the opening cysteine and the closing phenylalanine or tryptophan. D genes are given only for firm matches. The size field is filled for only some rows; it gives once, few, many or a size class.

V gene,D gene,clone size,J gene,CDR3 length,CDR3 DNA,CDR3 protein
TRBV10-3,.,.,TRBJ2-7,14,TGTGCCATCAGCGAGCCGCAGAAAACCTACGAGCAGTACTTC,CAISEPQKTYEQYF
TRBV7-2,.,.,TRBJ2-7,12,TGTGCCAGCAGCTTAGCCAGGGGTGTGCAGTACTTC,CASSLARGVQYF
TRBV28,.,.,TRBJ1-1,13,TGTGCCAGCAGTCGCCGGCGCGGCTCCGAAGCTTTCTTT,CASSRRRGSEAFF
TRBV7-2,TRBD2,few,TRBJ2-1,15,TGTGCCAGCAGCTTAGATTATCGGGGGGGCACGGAGCAGTTCTTC,CASSLDYRGGTEQFF
TRBV25-1,.,few,TRBJ2-1,11,TGTGCCAGCAGTGTGGGGGGAGGGCAGTTCTTC,CASSVGGGQFF
TRBV4-1,.,.,TRBJ2-6,17,TGCGCCAGCAGCCAAACCCCAGGATCCTCTGGGGCCAACGTCCTGACTTTC,CASSQTPGSSGANVLTF
TRBV10-3,.,.,TRBJ1-4,15,TGTGCCATCAGCCCCCAGGGATCGGTCGTTGAAAAACTGTTTTTT,CAISPQGSVVEKLFF
TRBV5-1,.,.,TRBJ1-6,14,TGCGCCAGCATGCAGGGCGGTGGGAATTCACCCCTCCACTTT,CASMQGGGNSPLHF
TRBV6-6,.,.,TRBJ2-5,16,TGTGCCAGCAGTTACCTAACAGGACCCTCCAAAGAGACCCAGTACTTC,CASSYLTGPSKETQYF
TRBV6-5,.,few,TRBJ1-1,13,TGTGCCAGCAGTTACGGGGAGTGGACTGAAGCTTTCTTT,CASSYGEWTEAFF
TRBV2,TRBD1,.,TRBJ1-6,14,TGTGCCAGCAGAGCCACAGGGGGGGGTTCACCCCTCCACTTT,CASRATGGGSPLHF
TRBV2,.,.,TRBJ1-3,13,TGTGCCAGCAGTGAGCAGGGGGGAAACACCATATATTTT,CASSEQGGNTIYF
TRBV29-1,TRBD2,.,TRBJ2-1,13,TGCAGCGTTGAGGGACTAGCGGACAATGAGCAGTTCTTC,CSVEGLADNEQFF
TRBV4-2,.,.,TRBJ1-2,16,TGTGCCAGCAGCCGACACGGCGGGCAGGGGTTTTATGGCTACACCTTC,CASSRHGGQGFYGYTF
TRBV25-1,.,.,TRBJ1-1,14,.,CASSTSTGSFEAFF
TRBV20-1,TRBD1,few,TRBJ1-2,11,TGCAGGACAGGGGTTAACTATGGCTACACCTTC,CRTGVNYGYTF
TRBV29-1,.,few,TRBJ2-5,11,TGCAGCGTTCGAAGGGGAGAGACCCAGTACTTC,CSVRRGETQYF
TRBV7-9,TRBD1,.,TRBJ1-6,12,TGTGCCGTAGGACAGGTTCATTCACCCCTCCACTTT,CAVGQVHSPLHF
TRBV20-1,.,few,TRBJ2-1,10,TGCAGTGCCACCACTGGTGAGCAGTTCTTC,CSATTGEQFF
TRBV5-1,TRBD1,few,TRBJ2-7,14,TGCGCCAGCAGCTACGGACAGGGGGCCTACGAGCAGTACTTC,CASSYGQGAYEQYF
TRBV7-9,.,.,TRBJ1-6,12,TGTGCCAGCAGCTTAGCACTGTCACCCCTCCACTTT,CASSLALSPLHF
TRBV14,.,few,TRBJ2-7,15,TGTGCCAGCAGCCGACCGTGGACAGAAGAATACGAGCAGTACTTC,CASSRPWTEEYEQYF
TRBV27,TRBD1,.,TRBJ1-2,14,TGTGCCAGCAGTTGGGACAGGACTAACTATGGCTACACCTTC,CASSWDRTNYGYTF
TRBV7-9,TRBD1,.,TRBJ1-1,15,TGTGCCAGCACCCCACCTGGGACAGGGGGCACTGAAGCTTTCTTT,CASTPPGTGGTEAFF
TRBV27,.,.,TRBJ2-7,16,TGTGCCAGCAGTTTATCCCGTTGGGGCAGGGACTACGAGCAGTACTTC,CASSLSRWGRDYEQYF
TRBV5-6,.,.,TRBJ2-4,16,TGTGCCAGCAGCCCGCTTGGAGACGCGTCCAAAAACATTCAGTACTTC,CASSPLGDASKNIQYF
TRBV6-6,.,.,TRBJ2-5,14,TGTGCCAGCAGTTACTTGGGGAGACAAGAGACCCAGTACTTC,CASSYLGRQETQYF
TRBV6-5,.,.,TRBJ2-3,12,TGTGCCAGCAGTTCTACACTAGGCGGGCAGTATTTT,CASSSTLGGQYF
TRBV5-4,TRBD1,.,TRBJ2-7,15,TGTGCCAGCAGCTCCGGGACAGGAACACCTGGGGAGCAGTACTTC,CASSSGTGTPGEQYF
TRBV7-3,.,few,TRBJ2-7,15,TGTGCCAGCAGCTTTCGGGCAGGGCCAACCTACGAGCAGTACTTC,CASSFRAGPTYEQYF
TRBV29-1,TRBD1,few,TRBJ2-7,15,TGCAGCGTTTCCTATGCCGGGACAGGGTTCTACGAGCAGTACTTC,CSVSYAGTGFYEQYF
TRBV5-1,.,.,TRBJ1-1,15,TGCGCCAGCAGCCTGATTGGACAAGCGAACACTGAAGCTTTCTTT,CASSLIGQANTEAFF
TRBV7-2,TRBD2,.,TRBJ2-3,15,TGTGCCAGCAGCCTCGTGAGGGAGGGAACAGATACGCAGTATTTT,CASSLVREGTDTQYF
TRBV5-6,.,.,TRBJ2-1,16,TGTGCCAGCAGCTTGGCCCGGAACAGGTGGTACAATGAGCAGTTCTTC,CASSLARNRWYNEQFF
TRBV30,.,.,TRBJ1-1,14,TGTGCCTGGGGTTCGGGAGGCCTGAACACTGAAGCTTTCTTT,CAWGSGGLNTEAFF
TRBV5-6,.,.,TRBJ2-1,19,TGTGCCAGCAGCAGACGGGGTCTAGCTCGGGGAAGCTCCTACAATGAGCAGTTCTTC,CASSRRGLARGSSYNEQFF
TRBV6-5,.,.,TRBJ2-3,14,TGTGCCAGCAGTTACCGGGACTTCACAGATACGCAGTATTTT,CASSYRDFTDTQYF
TRBV20-1,.,.,TRBJ1-5,11,TGCAGTGCTAGACTAGATCAGCCCCAGCATTTT,CSARLDQPQHF
TRBV18,.,.,TRBJ1-2,14,TGTGCCAGCTCACCGGACCCGGGAATCTATGGCTACACCTTC,CASSPDPGIYGYTF
TRBV7-3,TRBD1,once,TRBJ1-2,15,TGTGCCAGCAGCTTAGCCCGACAGGGGTCGGGTAGCTACACCTTC,CASSLARQGSGSYTF
TRBV28,TRBD1,few,TRBJ2-7,15,TGTGCCAGCAGTCAACTTGGACAGGGGGCGAACGAGCAGTACTTC,CASSQLGQGANEQYF
TRBV5-1,.,.,TRBJ2-1,15,TGCGCCAGCAGCTTGATCGCAGGGGCCTACAATGAGCAGTTCTTC,CASSLIAGAYNEQFF
TRBV5-1,.,.,TRBJ1-1,14,TGCGCCAGTACCGGTGGGGCCCGGCCAACTGAAGCTTTCTTT,CASTGGARPTEAFF
TRBV7-2,TRBD1,few,TRBJ1-2,14,TGTGCCAGCAGCTTAGCGACAGGGCCGTATGGCTACACCTTC,CASSLATGPYGYTF
TRBV4-3,.,few,TRBJ1-4,15,TGCGCCAGCAGCCAAACGGGACACCCAGATGAAAAACTGTTTTTT,CASSQTGHPDEKLFF
TRBV30,.,.,TRBJ2-3,13,TGTGCCTTTGAATTATTCGGGGTGGATACGCAGTATTTT,CAFELFGVDTQYF
TRBV20-1,.,few,TRBJ2-7,11,TGCAGTGCCGAGGGTTACGACGAGCAGTACTTC,CSAEGYDEQYF
TRBV9,.,.,TRBJ2-2,16,TGTGCCAGCAGCGTAGAGGTAGCGGTGGACACCGGGGAGCTGTTTTTT,CASSVEVAVDTGELFF